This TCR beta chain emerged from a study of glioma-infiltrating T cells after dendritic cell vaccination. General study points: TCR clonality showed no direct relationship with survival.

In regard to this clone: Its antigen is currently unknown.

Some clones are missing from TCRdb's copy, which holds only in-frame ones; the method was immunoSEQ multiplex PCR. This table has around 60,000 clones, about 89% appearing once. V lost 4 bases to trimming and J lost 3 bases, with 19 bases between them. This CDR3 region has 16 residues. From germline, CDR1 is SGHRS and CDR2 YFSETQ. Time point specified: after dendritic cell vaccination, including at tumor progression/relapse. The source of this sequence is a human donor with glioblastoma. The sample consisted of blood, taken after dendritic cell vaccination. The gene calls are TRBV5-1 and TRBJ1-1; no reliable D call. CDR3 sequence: CASSRHGGRGYTEAFF. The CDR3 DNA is TGCGCCAGCAGCCGACACGGAGGCCGGGGATACACTGAAGCTTTCTTT.